This TCR beta chain originates from a study of blood T cell repertoires in COVID-19. Study background: Some COVID-19 samples were acute and others convalescent; all came from the United States, Italy and Spain.

Method: immunoSEQ multiplex PCR; TCRdb's copy keeps in-frame clones and lacks some. The table includes about 110,000 clones, approximately 84% detected once. This TCR was recovered from a woman aged 60 to 75 with acute or convalescent COVID-19. The sequencing input was peripheral blood.

The CDR3 reads CASSQDMTSGYNEQFF. The CDR3 coding sequence is TGTGCCAGCAGCCAAGATATGACTAGCGGTTACAATGAGCAGTTCTTC. This chain connects TRBV4-2 to TRBJ2-1, with 9 bases that match TRBD2. The germline V gene has CDR1 LGHNA and CDR2 YNFKEQ. The CDR3 is 16 amino acids. V gave up 0 bases and J gave up 4 bases; unmatched junction bases: 4.